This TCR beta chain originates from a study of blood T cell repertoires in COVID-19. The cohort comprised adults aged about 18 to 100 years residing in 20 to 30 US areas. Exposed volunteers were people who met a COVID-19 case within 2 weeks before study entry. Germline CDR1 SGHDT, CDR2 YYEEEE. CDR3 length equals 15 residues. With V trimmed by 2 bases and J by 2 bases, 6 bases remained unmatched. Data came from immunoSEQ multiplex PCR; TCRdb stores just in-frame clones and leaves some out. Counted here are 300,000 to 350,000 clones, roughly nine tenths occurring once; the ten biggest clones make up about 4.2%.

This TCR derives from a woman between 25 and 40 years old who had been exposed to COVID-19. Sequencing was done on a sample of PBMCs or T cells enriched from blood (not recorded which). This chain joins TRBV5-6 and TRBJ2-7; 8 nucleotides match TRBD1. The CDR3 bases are TGTGCCAGCAGCTTTACCGGGACAGGCGCCTACGAGCAGTACTTC. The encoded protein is CASSFTGTGAYEQYF. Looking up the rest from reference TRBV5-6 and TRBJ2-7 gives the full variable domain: DAGVTQSPTHLIKTRGQQVTLRCSPKSGHDTVSWYQQALGQGPQFIFQYYEEEERQRGNFPDRFSGHQFPNYSSELNVNALLLGDSALYLCASSFTGTGAYEQYFGPGTRLTVT.